This T cell receptor (beta chain) was captured by sequencing in a study of blood T cell repertoires in COVID-19. Across the whole study: The study drew acute and convalescent COVID-19 samples from the United States, Italy and Spain. The cDNA or gDNA used as material had been derived from T cells, B-cell-depleted T cells, or PBMCs.

The CDR3 is 14 amino acids. V lost 4 bases and J lost 4, with 11 bases in between. In germline, CDR1 is MGHRA, CDR2 YSYEKL. In the original workflow: Estimation of nucleated cell counts relied on the amplification of reference gene primers. Sequencing was performed with immunoSEQ multiplex PCR; in TCRdb, only in-frame clones are kept and a portion is missing. D and trimming come from the DNA, and the V and J calls and clone size come from that table. The sample holds thousands of clones, approximately 92% seen once. The TCR originated in an elderly man with active COVID-19. V is TRBV4-1 and J is TRBJ1-5, with D tentatively TRBD1 (6 bases). Material: peripheral blood. Here the CDR3 DNA reads TGCGCCAGCAGCCTTCAGGGGAGTAATCAGCCCCAGCATTTT. Translating it yields CASSLQGSNQPQHF.